This TCR beta chain was sequenced in a study of human T cells and chemical hapten exposure. Time point described: patch test 1, 2 weeks after DPC sensitization. The sample's treatment: therapeutic diphenylcyclopropenone sensitization with weekly scalp DPC. This clonotype was seen ten or more times. TCRdb passed the RACE reads through MiXCR, listing each CDR3 protein once. The sample yields under 450,000 distinct CDR3 sequences, approximately 5.1% seen once. The CDR3 runs 19 residues. V gave up 5 bases and J gave up 0 bases, with 20 bases separating them. The V gene's germline CDR1 is LGHNA and CDR2 YSLEER.

This sequence originates from a woman aged 45-65 years with alopecia areata. Some clones in this sample may be carry-over from other donors' samples. The starting material was whole blood, obtained in connection with sensitization to the hapten diphenylcyclopropenone (DPC). The chain combines TRBV4-3 with TRBJ2-6; no definite D call. CDR3 nucleotide sequence: TGCGCCAGCAGCAAGCAAGCCCACACCCTTCTCTCTGGGGCCAACGTCCTGACTTTC. Its protein product is CASSKQAHTLLSGANVLTF.